This section outlines one TCR beta chain sequence together with its context. Sequencing was performed with immunoSEQ multiplex PCR; in TCRdb, only in-frame clones are kept and a portion is missing. The top ten clones hold 1% to 1.5% of a sample with 180,000 or so clones, about 90% of them seen once. These data are taken from a study of T cell responses to AZD1222 COVID-19 vaccine. Trimming removed 0 bases at V and 6 bases at J, with 11 bases between. Germline V gene data show CDR1 as SGDLS and CDR2 as YYNGEE. This CDR3 contains 14 residues. The sequencing used peripheral blood, collected 28 days after the second AZD1222 dose. This rearrangement joins TRBV9 to TRBJ2-3; no firm D call. The receptor was derived from an adult who received the AZD1222 COVID-19 vaccine. This CDR3 is CASSVGAVYDTQYF. The CDR3 DNA is TGTGCCAGCAGCGTAGGGGCCGTGTACGATACGCAGTATTTT.